The source of this T cell receptor beta chain is a study of T cells after yellow fever vaccination. Making TCR cDNA involved 5'RACE template switching, which added UMIs and a universal primer site. TCRdb itself ran the 5' RACE reads through MiXCR, one entry per CDR3 protein. This table has some 340,000 distinct CDR3 sequences, about 10% appearing once. Sequencing used CD4+ T cells sorted from PBMCs, obtained 45 days after the yellow fever booster vaccination. The sequence was obtained from a man between 18 and 35 years old who received the YFV17D yellow fever vaccine.

The chain's CDR3 is CASSLRRDANTGELFF. The CDR3, as DNA: TGCGCCAGCAGCTTACGCAGGGACGCGAACACCGGGGAGCTGTTTTTT. The V gene is TRBV5-1, the J gene TRBJ2-2; possibly TRBD1 or TRBD2 for D (5 bases each). The germline CDR1 and CDR2 sequences are SGHRS and YFSETQ. Trimming stripped 2 bases from V and 0 bases from J, with 11 bases between. The CDR3 is made up of 16 amino acids.